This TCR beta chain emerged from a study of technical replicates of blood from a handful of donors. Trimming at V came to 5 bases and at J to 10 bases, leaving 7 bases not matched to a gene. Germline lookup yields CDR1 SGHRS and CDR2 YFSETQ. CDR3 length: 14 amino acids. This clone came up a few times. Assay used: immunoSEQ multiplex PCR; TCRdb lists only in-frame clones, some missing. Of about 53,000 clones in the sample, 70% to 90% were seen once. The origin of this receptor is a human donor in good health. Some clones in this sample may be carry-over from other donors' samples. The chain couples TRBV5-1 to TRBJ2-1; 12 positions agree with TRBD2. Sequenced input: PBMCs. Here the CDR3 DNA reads TGCGCCAGCAGTCGACTAGCGGGAGATAGGGAGCAGTTCTTC. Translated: CASSRLAGDREQFF.